This T cell receptor (beta chain) was sequenced for a study of blood T cell repertoires in COVID-19. For the study at large: The cDNA or gDNA used as material had been derived from T cells, B-cell-depleted T cells, or PBMCs.

How the authors handled the data: Amplifying reference gene primers gave estimates of nucleated cell counts. TCRdb keeps only in-frame clones here, not all; method: immunoSEQ multiplex PCR. Clone size and the V and J calls come from that table; the DNA yielded D and trimming. The sample has approximately 170,000 clones; about nine tenths are singletons. The CDR3 is made up of 18 amino acids. The germline V gene encodes CDR1 SEHNR and CDR2 FQNEAQ (reference sequence). Unmatched junction bases numbered 9, after V lost 0 bases and J lost 0 bases. The sample comprised peripheral blood. The gene calls are TRBV7-9 and TRBJ2-5, with 8 positions matching TRBD2. The origin of this receptor is a man aged 65 to 85 with acute or convalescent COVID-19. CDR3 residues: CASSLAGPGSGNQETQYF. CDR3 DNA sequence: TGTGCCAGCAGCTTAGCCGGGCCCGGTAGCGGGAACCAAGAGACCCAGTACTTC.